The 14 T cell receptor beta chains presented below share a single source sample, sequenced in a study of long-term antiretroviral therapy in people with HIV. Running of the v3.0 immunoSEQ assay took place at survey level. Generated by immunoSEQ multiplex PCR, the TCRdb table keeps only in-frame clones and is missing some. The table lists about 33,000 clones, almost 97% of them singletons, with just under 3% in the top ten. The sample in question was unsorted PBMCs, obtained 6.9 years after starting antiretroviral therapy. Source of these receptors: a man aged 25 to 40 with HIV.

The chain employs TRBV7-2 and TRBJ2-1; D is unresolved. The CDR3 loop spans 14 amino acids. Germline V gene lookup returns CDR1 SGHTA and CDR2 FQGNSA. Trimming stripped 1 base from V and 7 bases from J, with 11 bases between. DNA for the CDR3: TGTGCCAGCAGCTTAGGGGTCAGTTATAATGAGCAGTTCTTC. The encoded protein is CASSLGVSYNEQFF.

The rearrangement links TRBV29-1 to TRBJ2-1, with 11 bases lining up with TRBD2. CDR1 SQVTM and CDR2 ANQGSEA come from the germline V gene. This CDR3 is built from 14 residues. With 7 bases clipped from V and 2 bases from J, the junction kept 4 bases outside the gene matches. The CDR3 sequence: CSETSGSPYNEQFF. The DNA for the CDR3 is TGCAGCGAAACTAGCGGGAGTCCCTACAATGAGCAGTTCTTC.

V usage is TRBV29-1 and J usage is TRBJ2-5, with TRBD1 identical over 7 bases. Germline CDR1 SQVTM, CDR2 ANQGSEA. J lost 1 base, V lost 6 bases, and 2 bases had no gene match. The CDR3 consists of 12 residues. The CDR3 DNA sequence: TGCAGCGTGACAGGGAGCCAAGAGACCCAGTACTTC. It is translated as CSVTGSQETQYF.

This chain connects TRBV30 to TRBJ1-5; no reliable D call. V was pared by 1 base and J by 9 bases, with 10 bases between. The CDR3 sequence is 12 residues long. Germline CDR1 is GTSNPN and CDR2 is SVGIG (reference sequence). Written as DNA, the CDR3 is TGTGCCTGGAGTGCAGGACGGCCGCCCCAGCATTTT. Its protein product is CAWSAGRPPQHF.

The chain uses TRBV4-2 and TRBJ2-2, with 8 bases identical to TRBD2. V shed 4 bases and J 2 bases; nucleotides not matched to a gene: 6. CDR3 size: 16 residues. Germline V gene sequence: CDR1 LGHNA, CDR2 YNFKEQ. The CDR3 reads CASSLTAGVNTGELFF. Here the CDR3 DNA reads TGTGCCAGCAGCCTCACAGCGGGAGTTAACACCGGGGAGCTGTTTTTT.

Remarks on this clone: The junction departs from the called germline gene at one end, perhaps through a read error. The chain is built from TRBV6-6 and TRBJ2-7, with D possibly being TRBD1 (5 bases). The CDR3 has 13 amino acids. Per germline, CDR1 MNHNY and CDR2 SVGAGI (reference sequence). CDR3 sequence (DNA): TGTGCCAGCAGTTACGGCCAAGGGGTCCACCTTCACTTC. Encoded protein: CASSYGQGVHLHF.

The table lists this clone with a count of one. The V gene is TRBV4-3, the J gene TRBJ2-2; D may correspond to TRBD1 or TRBD2 (5 bases each). V shed 1 base and J shed 6 bases, with 9 bases lying between them. This CDR3 contains 14 residues. Germline V gene lookup returns CDR1 LGHNA and CDR2 YSLEER. The CDR3 spells CASSQGGWAGELFF. CDR3 nucleotides: TGCGCCAGCAGCCAAGGGGGGTGGGCCGGGGAGCTGTTTTTT.

This clone was detected only a few times. The chain employs TRBV5-5 and TRBJ1-6; D gene ambiguous. CDR1 is SGHKS and CDR2 is YYEKEE in the germline V gene (reference sequence). Trimming took 0 bases from V and 7 from J, leaving 8 bases between them. The CDR3 extends over 14 amino acids. Here the CDR3 DNA reads TGTGCCAGCAGCTTGGGGGTACGGAATTCACCCCTCCACTTT. Translation gives CASSLGVRNSPLHF.

For the CDR3, the DNA is TGTGCCAGCAGTATTGACAGGAACACTGAAGCTTTCTTT. This codes for CASSIDRNTEAFF. The chain is built from TRBV2 and TRBJ1-1, with a weak D call TRBD1 (5 bases). CDR3 length: 13 residues. Trimming took 5 bases from V and 1 from J, leaving 8 bases between them. CDR1 and CDR2 from the germline V gene are SNHLY and FYNNEI.

The chain uses TRBV5-5 and TRBJ2-3, with 15 bases fitting TRBD2. The junction had 6 bases not matched to a gene; V was cut back by 5 bases and J by 5 bases. The length of the CDR3 is 16 residues. Germline V gene lookup returns CDR1 SGHKS and CDR2 YYEKEE (reference sequence). The CDR3 spells CASSKGLAGGGDTQYF. CDR3 bases: TGTGCCAGCAGTAAGGGACTAGCGGGAGGTGGAGATACGCAGTATTTT.

This chain joins TRBV21-1 and TRBJ1-4. TRBV21-1 is a documented pseudogene. This CDR3 is 15 amino acids long. Here the CDR3 reads CASSERDGSDEKLFF. The CDR3 DNA is TGTGCCAGCAGCGAACGAGACGGGTCCGACGAAAAACTGTTTTTT.

The chain carries TRBV4-2 and TRBJ2-7, with 8 bases lining up with TRBD2. The junction had 2 bases not matched to a gene; V was cut back by 1 base and J by 3 bases. The CDR3 runs to 14 residues. Germline lookup yields CDR1 LGHNA and CDR2 YNFKEQ. Here the CDR3 DNA reads TGTGCCAGCAGCCAAGGTCTAGCGGGCTACGAGCAGTACTTC. This translates into CASSQGLAGYEQYF.

The chain couples TRBV6-4 to TRBJ1-2; D unclear. CDR3 length equals 13 residues. V was clipped by 3 bases and J by 4 bases, with 9 bases between them. Germline CDR1 is MRHNA and CDR2 is SNTAGT. The CDR3, as DNA: TGTGCCAGCAGTGAGTACGAGTTCTATGGCTACACCTTC. Translated, it gives CASSEYEFYGYTF.

The chain couples TRBV27 to TRBJ1-1; D is undetermined. Per the germline V gene, CDR1 is MNHEY and CDR2 is SMNVEV (reference sequence). The V end was cut by 6 bases, the J end by 2 bases, with 10 bases between. CDR3 length equals 13 residues. The CDR3 region has the DNA TGTGCCAGCAGACGGGTCCTCAACACTGAAGCTTTCTTT. It is translated as CASRRVLNTEAFF.